This T cell receptor beta chain was recovered during a study of human T cells and chemical hapten exposure (dated by TCRdb to the early 2020s). At the level of the whole study: For sensitization, 2% DPC in acetone was applied to a roughly 2 cm by roughly 2 cm area of upper inner arm skin. Throughout the study period of around 25 weeks, patients also received therapeutic DPC doses to the scalp every week. Patch testing on the upper back used Finn chambers containing 0.01% DPC, with scoring done after 6 days according to International Contact Dermatitis Research Group standards. The patient cohort, mostly female, included alopecia areata with under or over 50% scalp involvement, alopecia totalis and alopecia universalis. The libraries were sequenced as a pool, and the TCR yield per sample differed mostly because of small variations in library volumes within the pool. This study followed changes in the peripheral blood TCR repertoire in vivo during primary and secondary sensitization of alopecia patients to the hapten diphenylcyclopropenone (DPC). Blood samples were taken from patients before sensitization (week 0) and then at 2, 6 and about 24 weeks after DPC sensitization. Roughly 30 alopecia patients gave blood for TCR sequencing at one to four time points (pre-sensitization, 2, 6 and 24 weeks).

At least ten counts were recorded for this clonotype. Its binding antigen is unknown. The input lacks base qualities; no much larger clone sits a single base away. Library preparation employed RACE. TCRdb lists the instrument as NextSeq 500. Library preparation attached unique molecular identifiers to individual cDNA molecules for quantitative, reproducible TCR counting. For every blood RNA sample, sequencing covered both the TCR alpha and TCR beta chains. From the authors' description of their analysis: A median of around 100,000 TCRs per sample was observed, with a range of 23,224 to 690,600. The Decombinator software suite was used to annotate the V, J and CDR3 of the TCR reads. For PS versus PT1 abundance plots, all samples were subsampled to the same number of TCRs (28,000). Expanded TCRs were defined as absent before sensitization and observed at least eight times at the 2-week time point. Through fastp at Q25 and MiXCR, TCRdb rebuilt clones from the public reads, retaining in-frame beta chains. Each CDR3 protein gets just one entry, which takes the most common genes and DNA from the rows behind it. These V and J calls are TCRdb output, not the study's own analysis. Recorded for this sample are roughly 89,000 distinct CDR3 sequences; approximately 11% of them occurred a single time. The ten largest clones capture 1% to 1.2% of the sample.

The CDR3, cysteine through phenylalanine, is 14 amino acids long. The CDR3 DNA has 42 bases and is translated from base 1. V gives up 1 base and J gives up 7 bases, and the segment between their germline ends measures 11 bases. The germline V gene gives CDR1 as SGHTA and CDR2 as FQGNSA. Reading the label with the study, this specimen's time point is: patch test 3, about 24 weeks after DPC sensitization. According to the study, the label for this sample's treatment or condition signals: therapeutic diphenylcyclopropenone sensitization with weekly scalp DPC. Blood at each patch-test visit was drawn before the patch test was applied. Patients were considered eligible if aged 18 to 70, diagnosed with alopecia and deemed suitable for DPC therapy, and patients were excluded if pregnant. Unfractionated whole blood was collected in Tempus Blood RNA tubes, and total RNA was extracted from that blood. General study outcomes and caveats: Alopecia, a presumed autoimmune disease, was present in all patients, so the immune response of the patients might differ from that of healthy individuals. After repeated subsampling, changes were observed in the strength of the expansion versus patch-test correlation and in the threshold at which the correlation became significant. The number of PT1 expanded TCRs positively correlated with patch test score, significant at thresholds 8, 16 and 32 but not 4. Compared with pre-sensitization or healthy control sets, expanded TCRs formed significantly more large CDR3 similarity clusters, which is consistent with antigen-driven responses. No change with DPC sensitization was found in the number of TCRs above 1 in 1000 frequency, and no evidence of global repertoire structure alterations was found.

The TCR sequence derives from a woman in her 30s with alopecia areata. Some clones in this sample may be carry-over from other donors' samples. Specimen: whole blood, collected in connection with sensitization to the hapten diphenylcyclopropenone (DPC). Here the chain combines TRBV7-2 and TRBJ2-4; the D gene is perhaps TRBD1, from 5 matching bases. The CDR3 sequence is CASSLDPGWNIQYF. At the DNA level, the sequence is TGTGCCAGCAGCTTAGATCCAGGGTGGAACATTCAGTACTTC. Here the CDR3 is joined to the reference TRBV7-2 and TRBJ2-4 genes, and the full variable domain is: GAGVSQSPSNKVTEKGKDVELRCDPISGHTALYWYRQSLGQGLEFLIYFQGNSAPDKSGLPSDRFSAERTGGSVSTLTIQRTQQEDSAVYLCASSLDPGWNIQYFGAGTRLSVL.